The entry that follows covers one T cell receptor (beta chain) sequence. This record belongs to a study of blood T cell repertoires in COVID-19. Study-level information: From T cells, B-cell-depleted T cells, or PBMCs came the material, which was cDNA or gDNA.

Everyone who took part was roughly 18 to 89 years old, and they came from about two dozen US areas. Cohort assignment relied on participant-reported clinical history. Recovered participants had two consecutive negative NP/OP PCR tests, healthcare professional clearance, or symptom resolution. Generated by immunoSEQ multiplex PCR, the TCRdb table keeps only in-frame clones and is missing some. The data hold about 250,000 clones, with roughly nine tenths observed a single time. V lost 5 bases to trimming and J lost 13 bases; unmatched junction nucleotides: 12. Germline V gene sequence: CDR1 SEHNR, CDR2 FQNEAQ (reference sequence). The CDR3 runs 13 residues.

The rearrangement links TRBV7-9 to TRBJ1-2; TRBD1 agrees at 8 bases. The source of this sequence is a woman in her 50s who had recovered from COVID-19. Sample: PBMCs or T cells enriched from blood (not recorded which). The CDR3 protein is CASSNPGQALGTF. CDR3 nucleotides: TGTGCCAGCAGCAATCCGGGACAGGCATTAGGCACCTTC.